This record concerns one T cell receptor beta chain sequence. This entry comes from a study of blood T cell repertoires in COVID-19. Trimming shortened V by 1 base and J by 6 bases, and 9 bases separated the two germline ends. There are 13 residues in the CDR3. Germline CDR1 is SEHNR and CDR2 is FQNEAQ (reference sequence). Assay: immunoSEQ multiplex PCR; the TCRdb copy retains only in-frame clones and omits some. The repertoire has over 110,000 clones, 80% to 85% of them found once; the top ten carry approximately 8.2%. V usage is TRBV7-9 and J usage is TRBJ1-2, with D unclear. The receptor was isolated from a human donor in a cohort sampled during active COVID-19. Sequences were obtained from peripheral blood. The CDR3, as DNA: TGTGCCAGCAGCTTAGTAGATCTGGATGGCTACACCTTC. It translates to CASSLVDLDGYTF. Based on the CDR3 plus reference TRBV7-9 and TRBJ1-2, the full variable domain is DTGVSQNPRHKITKRGQNVTFRCDPISEHNRLYWYRQTLGQGPEFLTYFQNEAQLEKSRLLSDRFSAERPKGSFSTLEIQRTEQGDSAMYLCASSLVDLDGYTFGSGTRLTVV.